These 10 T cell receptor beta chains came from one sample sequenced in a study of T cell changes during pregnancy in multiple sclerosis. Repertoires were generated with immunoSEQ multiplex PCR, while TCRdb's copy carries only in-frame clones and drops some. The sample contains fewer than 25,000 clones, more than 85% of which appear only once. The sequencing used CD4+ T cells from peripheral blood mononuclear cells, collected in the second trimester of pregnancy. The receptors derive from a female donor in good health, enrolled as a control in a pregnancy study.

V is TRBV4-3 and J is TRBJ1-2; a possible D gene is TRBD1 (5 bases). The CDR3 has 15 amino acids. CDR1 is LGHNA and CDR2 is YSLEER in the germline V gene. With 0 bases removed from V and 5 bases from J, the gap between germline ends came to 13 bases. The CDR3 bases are TGCGCCAGCAGCCAAGATCCTGCAGGGATATATGGCTACACCTTC. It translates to CASSQDPAGIYGYTF.

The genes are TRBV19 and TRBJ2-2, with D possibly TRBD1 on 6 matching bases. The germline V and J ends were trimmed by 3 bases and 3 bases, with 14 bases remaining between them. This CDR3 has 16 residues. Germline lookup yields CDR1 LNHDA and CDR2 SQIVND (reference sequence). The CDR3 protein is CASSIRQGMDTGELFF. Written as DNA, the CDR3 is TGTGCCAGTAGTATTCGCCAGGGGATGGACACCGGGGAGCTGTTTTTT. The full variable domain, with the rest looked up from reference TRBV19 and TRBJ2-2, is DGGITQSPKYLFRKEGQNVTLSCEQNLNHDAMYWYRQDPGQGLRLIYYSQIVNDFQKGDIAEGYSVSREKKESFPLTVTSAQKNPTAFYLCASSIRQGMDTGELFFGEGSRLTVL.

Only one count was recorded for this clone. DNA of the CDR3: TGCGCCAGCAGCCCCGGGACAGATGAAGCTTTCTTT. Residues: CASSPGTDEAFF. The chain couples TRBV5-1 to TRBJ1-1; 7 bases fit TRBD1. The germline CDR1 and CDR2 sequences are SGHRS and YFSETQ. This CDR3 spans 12 amino acids. J lost 7 bases, V lost 4 bases, and 4 bases had no gene match.

Written as DNA, the CDR3 is TGCGCCAGCAGCTTCGGACAAGATACGCAGTATTTT. It specifies CASSFGQDTQYF. This chain uses TRBV5-1 with TRBJ2-3; weak D call: TRBD1 (5 bases). V was trimmed by 2 bases and J by 5 bases, leaving 6 bases between them. Germline V gene sequence: CDR1 SGHRS, CDR2 YFSETQ. The CDR3 runs to 12 residues. Using reference TRBV5-1 and TRBJ2-3 for the parts outside the CDR3, the full variable domain is KAGVTQTPRYLIKTRGQQVTLSCSPISGHRSVSWYQQTPGQGLQFLFEYFSETQRNKGNFPGRFSGRQFSNSRSEMNVSTLELGDSALYLCASSFGQDTQYFGPGTRLTVL.

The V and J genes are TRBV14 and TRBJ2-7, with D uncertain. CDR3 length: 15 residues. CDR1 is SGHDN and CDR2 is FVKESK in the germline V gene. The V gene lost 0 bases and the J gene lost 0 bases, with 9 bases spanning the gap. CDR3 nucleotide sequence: TGTGCCAGCAGCCAAGATCGACTTGTCTCCTACGAGCAGTACTTC. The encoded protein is CASSQDRLVSYEQYF.

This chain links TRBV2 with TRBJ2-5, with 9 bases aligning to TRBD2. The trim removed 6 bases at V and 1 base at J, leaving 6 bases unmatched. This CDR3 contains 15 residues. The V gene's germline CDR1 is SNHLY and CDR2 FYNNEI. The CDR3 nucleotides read TGTGCCAGCAGACCGACTAGCGGACGCCAAGAGACCCAGTACTTC. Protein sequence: CASRPTSGRQETQYF.

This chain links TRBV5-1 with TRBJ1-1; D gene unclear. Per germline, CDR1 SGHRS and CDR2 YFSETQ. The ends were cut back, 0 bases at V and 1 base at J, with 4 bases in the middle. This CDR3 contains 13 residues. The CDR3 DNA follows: TGCGCCAGCAGCTTGGCATGGAACACTGAAGCTTTCTTT. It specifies CASSLAWNTEAFF.

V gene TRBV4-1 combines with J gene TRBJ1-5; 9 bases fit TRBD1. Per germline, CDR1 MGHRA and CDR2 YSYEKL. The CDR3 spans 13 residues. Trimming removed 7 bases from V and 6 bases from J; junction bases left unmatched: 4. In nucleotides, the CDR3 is TGCGCCAGCACGGACAGGGGTATTCAGCCCCAGCATTTT. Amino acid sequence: CASTDRGIQPQHF.

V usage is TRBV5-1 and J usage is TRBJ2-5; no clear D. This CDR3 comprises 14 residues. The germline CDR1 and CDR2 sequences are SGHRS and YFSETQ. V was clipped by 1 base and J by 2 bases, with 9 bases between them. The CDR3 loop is CASSLRRAQETQYF. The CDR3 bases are TGCGCCAGCAGCTTGCGGAGAGCTCAAGAGACCCAGTACTTC.

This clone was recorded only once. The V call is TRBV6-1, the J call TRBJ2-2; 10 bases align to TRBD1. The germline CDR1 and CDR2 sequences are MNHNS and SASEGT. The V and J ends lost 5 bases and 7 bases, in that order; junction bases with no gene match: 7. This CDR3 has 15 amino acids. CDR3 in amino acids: CASSTTGGAVGELFF. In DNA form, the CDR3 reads TGTGCCAGCAGTACGACAGGGGGCGCGGTCGGGGAGCTGTTTTTT.